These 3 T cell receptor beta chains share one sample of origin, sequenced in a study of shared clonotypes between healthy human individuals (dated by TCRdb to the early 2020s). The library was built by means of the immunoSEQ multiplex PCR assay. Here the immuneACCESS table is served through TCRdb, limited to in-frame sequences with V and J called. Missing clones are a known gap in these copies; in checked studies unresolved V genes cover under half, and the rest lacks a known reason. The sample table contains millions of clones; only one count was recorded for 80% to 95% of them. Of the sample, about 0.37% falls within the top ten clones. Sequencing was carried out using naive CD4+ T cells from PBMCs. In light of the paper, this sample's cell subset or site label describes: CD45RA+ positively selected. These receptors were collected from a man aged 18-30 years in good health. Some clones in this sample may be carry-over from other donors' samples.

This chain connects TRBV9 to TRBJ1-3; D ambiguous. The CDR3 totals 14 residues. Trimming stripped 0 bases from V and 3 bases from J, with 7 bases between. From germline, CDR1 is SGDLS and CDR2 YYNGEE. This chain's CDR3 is CASSVDPVGNTIYF. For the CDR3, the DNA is TGTGCCAGCAGCGTAGATCCAGTTGGAAACACCATATATTTT.

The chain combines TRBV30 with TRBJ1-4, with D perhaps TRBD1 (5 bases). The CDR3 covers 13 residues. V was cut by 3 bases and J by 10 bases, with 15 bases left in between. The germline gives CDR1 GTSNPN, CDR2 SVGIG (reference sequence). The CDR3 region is CAWRGPTWGKLFF. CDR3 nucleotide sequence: TGTGCCTGGAGGGGACCCACTTGGGGAAAACTGTTTTTT.

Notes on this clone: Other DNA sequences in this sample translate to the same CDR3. CDR3 sequence reads: CASSLEGNYGYTF. The CDR3 coding sequence is TGTGCCAGCAGTTTGGAGGGGAACTATGGCTACACCTTC. V and J are TRBV28 and TRBJ1-2; a weak D match, TRBD1 (5 bases). Trimming cost V 3 bases and J 2 bases, with 7 bases left between them. The CDR3 has 13 residues. The germline V gene has CDR1 MDHEN and CDR2 SYDVKM.